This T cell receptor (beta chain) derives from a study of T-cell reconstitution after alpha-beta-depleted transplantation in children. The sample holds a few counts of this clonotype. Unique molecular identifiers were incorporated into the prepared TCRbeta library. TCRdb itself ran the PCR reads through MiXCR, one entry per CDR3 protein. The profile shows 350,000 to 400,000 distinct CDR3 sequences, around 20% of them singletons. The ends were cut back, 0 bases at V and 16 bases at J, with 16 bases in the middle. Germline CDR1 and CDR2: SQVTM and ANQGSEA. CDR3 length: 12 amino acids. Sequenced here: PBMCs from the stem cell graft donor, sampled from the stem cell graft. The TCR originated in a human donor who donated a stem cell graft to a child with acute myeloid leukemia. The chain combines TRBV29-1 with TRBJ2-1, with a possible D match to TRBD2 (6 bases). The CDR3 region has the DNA TGCAGCGTTGAAGATATAACGGGAGCAGATTTCTTC. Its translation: CSVEDITGADFF.